This is a list of T cell receptor beta chains from one sample in a study of blood T cell repertoires in COVID-19. Sequenced by immunoSEQ multiplex PCR; TCRdb stores in-frame clones only, minus some. The data contain some 180,000 clones, around four fifths of them singletons. Material for sequencing was peripheral blood. Source of these receptors: a woman in her thirties or forties with COVID-19, enrolled during active disease. Both conserved end residues are part of each CDR3. A D gene is named only where the DNA matches it firmly. Only part of the rows carry a size: once, few, many, or a class if the clone is expanded.

j_call: TRBJ1-2
d_call: .
v_call: TRBV5-4
clone_size: few
cdr3_aa: CAATLQGRGRNGYTF
cdr3_nt: TGTGCCGCCACCCTCCAAGGCAGGGGAAGAAATGGCTACACCTTC

j_call: TRBJ1-2
d_call: TRBD1
v_call: TRBV5-6
clone_size: .
cdr3_aa: CASRVGQGASYTF
cdr3_nt: TGTGCCAGCAGGGTGGGACAGGGGGCAAGCTACACCTTC

j_call: TRBJ1-6
d_call: .
v_call: TRBV4-1
clone_size: .
cdr3_aa: CASSQDRPGYSPLHF
cdr3_nt: TGCGCCAGCAGCCAAGATCGCCCAGGTTATTCACCCCTCCACTTT

j_call: TRBJ2-1
d_call: .
v_call: TRBV19
clone_size: .
cdr3_aa: CASSIDRPLAGEQFF
cdr3_nt: TGTGCCAGTAGTATAGATCGACCTCTAGCAGGAGAGCAGTTCTTC

j_call: TRBJ2-1
d_call: .
v_call: TRBV19
clone_size: .
cdr3_aa: CACHSGFSQFF
cdr3_nt: TGTGCCTGTCATAGCGGATTTTCGCAGTTCTTC

j_call: TRBJ1-1
d_call: .
v_call: TRBV15
clone_size: .
cdr3_aa: CATGGNTEAFF
cdr3_nt: TGTGCCACCGGCGGGAACACTGAAGCTTTCTTT

j_call: TRBJ1-1
d_call: .
v_call: TRBV12-3/TRBV12-4
clone_size: .
cdr3_aa: CASNPGGTEAFF
cdr3_nt: TGTGCCAGCAATCCCGGAGGCACTGAAGCTTTCTTT

j_call: TRBJ1-2
d_call: .
v_call: TRBV2
clone_size: .
cdr3_aa: CASRSGWRYTF
cdr3_nt: TGTGCCAGCAGATCAGGGTGGCGCTACACCTTC

j_call: TRBJ1-6
d_call: .
v_call: TRBV27
clone_size: .
cdr3_aa: CASNNGELSPLHF
cdr3_nt: TGTGCCAGCAACAACGGGGAGCTTTCACCCCTCCACTTT

j_call: TRBJ2-5
d_call: .
v_call: TRBV6-6
clone_size: .
cdr3_aa: CASSYSASGQETQYF
cdr3_nt: TGTGCCAGCAGTTACTCCGCCTCCGGCCAAGAGACCCAGTACTTC

j_call: TRBJ2-3
d_call: .
v_call: TRBV5-1
clone_size: .
cdr3_aa: CASSLGDRRSTDTQYF
cdr3_nt: TGCGCCAGCAGCTTGGGCGACAGGCGAAGCACAGATACGCAGTATTTT

j_call: TRBJ1-1
d_call: .
v_call: TRBV5-6
clone_size: .
cdr3_aa: CASSLEMTGRMNTEAFF
cdr3_nt: TGTGCCAGCAGCTTGGAGATGACAGGACGCATGAACACTGAAGCTTTCTTT

j_call: TRBJ1-1
d_call: .
v_call: TRBV20-1
clone_size: .
cdr3_aa: CSASFLEGAFF
cdr3_nt: TGCAGTGCTAGTTTTCTAGAGGGAGCTTTCTTT

j_call: TRBJ1-2
d_call: TRBD1
v_call: TRBV10-1
clone_size: once
cdr3_aa: CASSLGTGTRGYTF
cdr3_nt: TGCGCCAGCAGTTTAGGGACAGGGACGAGGGGCTACACCTTC

j_call: TRBJ2-7
d_call: TRBD2
v_call: TRBV27
clone_size: .
cdr3_aa: CASSPPLLAGAGEQYF
cdr3_nt: TGTGCCAGCAGTCCCCCCCTACTAGCGGGAGCTGGCGAGCAGTACTTC

j_call: TRBJ1-4
d_call: TRBD1
v_call: TRBV19
clone_size: .
cdr3_aa: CATSTGVREKLFF
cdr3_nt: TGTGCCACCTCAACAGGGGTCAGGGAAAAACTGTTTTTT

j_call: TRBJ2-3
d_call: .
v_call: TRBV28
clone_size: once
cdr3_aa: CASSSTGKVSDTQYF
cdr3_nt: TGTGCCAGCAGCAGTACAGGGAAAGTTTCAGATACGCAGTATTTT

j_call: TRBJ1-1
d_call: .
v_call: TRBV29-1
clone_size: .
cdr3_aa: CSVSRNTEAFF
cdr3_nt: TGCAGCGTTTCGAGGAACACTGAAGCTTTCTTT

j_call: TRBJ2-1
d_call: .
v_call: TRBV10-1
clone_size: .
cdr3_aa: CASPEGGSGPSATYNEQFF
cdr3_nt: TGCGCCAGCCCTGAGGGGGGTAGCGGGCCCTCCGCGACCTACAATGAGCAGTTCTTC

j_call: TRBJ2-7
d_call: TRBD1
v_call: TRBV6-5
clone_size: .
cdr3_aa: CASSTDRDNSYEQYF
cdr3_nt: TGTGCCAGCAGTACCGACAGGGACAACTCCTACGAGCAGTACTTC

j_call: TRBJ1-2
d_call: .
v_call: TRBV25-1
clone_size: .
cdr3_aa: CASAMGPRQDGYTF
cdr3_nt: TGTGCCAGCGCAATGGGCCCCCGGCAGGATGGCTACACCTTC

j_call: TRBJ1-4
d_call: .
v_call: TRBV19
clone_size: .
cdr3_aa: CASSIEGNPFREEKLFF
cdr3_nt: TGTGCCAGTAGTATAGAGGGGAACCCCTTTCGGGAAGAAAAACTGTTTTTT

j_call: TRBJ2-7
d_call: TRBD2
v_call: TRBV3-1/TRBV3-2
clone_size: .
cdr3_aa: CASSQVWATSGTPNEQYF
cdr3_nt: TGTGCCAGCAGCCAAGTCTGGGCGACTAGCGGGACCCCCAACGAGCAGTACTTC

j_call: TRBJ1-2
d_call: .
v_call: TRBV5-5
clone_size: few
cdr3_aa: CASSLVGSGALNYGYTF
cdr3_nt: TGTGCCAGCAGCTTGGTGGGTAGCGGGGCCCTTAACTATGGCTACACCTTC

j_call: TRBJ1-2
d_call: .
v_call: TRBV5-1
clone_size: .
cdr3_aa: CASRNERSNYGYTF
cdr3_nt: TGCGCCAGCAGAAATGAGAGGAGTAACTATGGCTACACCTTC

j_call: TRBJ2-7
d_call: .
v_call: TRBV27
clone_size: .
cdr3_aa: CASSPGGDRATSYEQYF
cdr3_nt: TGTGCCAGCAGTCCGGGGGGGGACAGGGCTACCTCCTACGAGCAGTACTTC

j_call: TRBJ1-5
d_call: .
v_call: TRBV6-1
clone_size: once
cdr3_aa: CASSEDGQLLNQPQHF
cdr3_nt: TGTGCCAGCAGTGAGGACGGACAGCTCCTCAATCAGCCCCAGCATTTT